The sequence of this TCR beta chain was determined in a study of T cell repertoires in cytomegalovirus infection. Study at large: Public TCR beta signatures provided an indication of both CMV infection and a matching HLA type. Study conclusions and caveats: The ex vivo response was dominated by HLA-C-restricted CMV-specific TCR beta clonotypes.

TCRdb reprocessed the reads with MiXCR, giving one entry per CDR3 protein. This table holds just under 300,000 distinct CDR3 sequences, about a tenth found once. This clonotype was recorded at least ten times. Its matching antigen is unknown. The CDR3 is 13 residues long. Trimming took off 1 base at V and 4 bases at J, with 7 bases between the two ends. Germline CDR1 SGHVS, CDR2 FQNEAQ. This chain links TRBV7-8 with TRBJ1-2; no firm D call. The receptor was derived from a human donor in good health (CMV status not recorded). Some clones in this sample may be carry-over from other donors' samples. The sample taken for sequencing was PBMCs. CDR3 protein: CASSLEPFYGYTF. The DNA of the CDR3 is TGTGCCAGCAGCTTAGAGCCCTTCTATGGCTACACCTTC.